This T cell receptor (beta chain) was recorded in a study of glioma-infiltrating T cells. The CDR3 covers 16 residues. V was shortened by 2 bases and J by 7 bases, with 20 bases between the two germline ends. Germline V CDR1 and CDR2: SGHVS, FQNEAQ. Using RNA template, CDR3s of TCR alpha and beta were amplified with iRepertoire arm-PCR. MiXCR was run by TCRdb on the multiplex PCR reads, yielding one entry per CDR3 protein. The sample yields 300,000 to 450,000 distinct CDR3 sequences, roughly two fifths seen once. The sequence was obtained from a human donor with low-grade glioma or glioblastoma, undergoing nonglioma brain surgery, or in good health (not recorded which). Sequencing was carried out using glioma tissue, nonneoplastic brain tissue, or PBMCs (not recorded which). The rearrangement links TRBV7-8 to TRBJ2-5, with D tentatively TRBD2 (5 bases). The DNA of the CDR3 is TGTGCCAGCAGCTTATTAGTCGGGGTGAACCTAGGGACCCAGTACTTC. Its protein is CASSLLVGVNLGTQYF.